What follows is one T cell receptor (beta chain) and its context. Its specificity is not known. This specimen belongs to a study of T cell responses to AZD1222 COVID-19 vaccine. Study-level findings and limits: Unmutated regions of variants are reportedly targeted by nearly half of spike-specific TCRs. With dominance at 160-218 and 743-854, vaccine-associated CD4 TCRs spanned spike. Baseline seropositivity occurred in only six AZD1222 recipients. Donors were mostly white British, more females; clonal diversity possibly underestimated.

Assay: immunoSEQ multiplex PCR; the TCRdb copy retains only in-frame clones and omits some. The data contain 55,000 to 65,000 clones, over 70% of them seen just once; the ten biggest clones take up approximately 15%. Germline-derived CDR1 and CDR2 are MRHNA and SNTAGT. The length of the CDR3 is 16 residues. V shed 3 bases, J shed 1 base, and the junction held 4 bases outside the gene matches. The genes are TRBV6-4 and TRBJ1-3; TRBD1 aligns across 9 bases. The origin of this receptor is an adult in good health. Sequencing used peripheral blood, obtained on day 0 of AZD1222 vaccination. CDR3 DNA: TGTGCCAGCAGTGAGGGACAGGGAGAATCTGGAAACACCATATATTTT. Translation: CASSEGQGESGNTIYF.